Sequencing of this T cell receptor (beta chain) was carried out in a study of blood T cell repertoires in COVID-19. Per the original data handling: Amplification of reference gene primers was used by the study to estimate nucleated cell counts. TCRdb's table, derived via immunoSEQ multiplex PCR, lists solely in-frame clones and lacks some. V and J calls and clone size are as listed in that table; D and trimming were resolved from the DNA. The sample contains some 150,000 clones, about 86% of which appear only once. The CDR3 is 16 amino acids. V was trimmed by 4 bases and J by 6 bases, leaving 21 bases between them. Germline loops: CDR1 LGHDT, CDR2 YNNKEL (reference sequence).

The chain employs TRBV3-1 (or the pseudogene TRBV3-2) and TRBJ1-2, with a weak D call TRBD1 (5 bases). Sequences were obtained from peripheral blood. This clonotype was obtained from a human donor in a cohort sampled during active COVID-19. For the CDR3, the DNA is TGTGCCAGCAGCCGAGCGGGACGGCCGGTAACTCATGGCTACACCTTC. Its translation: CASSRAGRPVTHGYTF.